The 29 T cell receptor beta chains below were found in one sample sequenced in a study of identical twins. TCRdb independently ran MiXCR on the 5' RACE reads; one entry per CDR3 protein. Found here are hundreds of thousands of distinct CDR3 sequences, 12% of them singletons; the top ten hold around 1.5%. The sample was also reused in another study, on yellow fever vaccine responses in identical twins.

What was sequenced was PBMCs. These TCRs come from a woman under 30 in good health.

The chain links TRBV6-1 to TRBJ1-2, with 7 bases that match TRBD1. V was clipped by 5 bases and J by 3 bases; unmatched bases: 6. The germline CDR1 and CDR2 sequences are MNHNS and SASEGT. This CDR3 comprises 14 residues. The CDR3 DNA follows: TGTGCCAGCAGTCAAGGGACAGTCGACTATGGCTACACCTTC. It translates to CASSQGTVDYGYTF.

This clonotype has at least ten counts. The chain employs TRBV3-1 and TRBJ1-1; possible D gene TRBD1, 5 bases. The V end was cut by 7 bases, the J end by 4 bases, with 7 bases between. Per germline, CDR1 LGHDT and CDR2 YNNKEL (reference sequence). The CDR3 is made up of 11 amino acids. This CDR3 is CASIRGTEAFF. The CDR3 DNA sequence: TGTGCCAGCATAAGGGGCACTGAAGCTTTCTTT.

This clonotype was detected only a few times. The V and J genes are TRBV11-2 and TRBJ2-1; 10 nucleotides align to TRBD2. CDR1 is SGHAT, CDR2 FQNNGV, per germline. The CDR3 contains 18 residues. V lost 5 bases to trimming and J lost 4 bases; unmatched junction nucleotides: 14. For the CDR3, the DNA is TGTGCCAGCAGCCTTCTTACTAGCGGGGCAATCGGTTACAATGAGCAGTTCTTC. Its protein product is CASSLLTSGAIGYNEQFF.

The V and J genes are TRBV20-1 and TRBJ1-5; D is possibly TRBD1 (6 bases). Germline values: CDR1 DFQATT, CDR2 SNEGSKA (reference sequence). V was cut by 6 bases and J by 0 bases, with 12 bases left in between. The CDR3 extends over 14 amino acids. CDR3 DNA: TGCAGTGCAGTACAGGGAAATAGCAATCAGCCCCAGCATTTT. Protein: CSAVQGNSNQPQHF.

This clonotype was detected only a few times. Here the CDR3 DNA reads TGCAGCGTTGAAGATAGGGGGACAGGGGGAAGGGAAACTGAAGCTTTCTTT. It encodes CSVEDRGTGGRETEAFF. The gene calls are TRBV29-1 and TRBJ1-1; 11 nucleotides match TRBD1. J gave up 5 bases and V 0 bases, and 11 bases lay outside the gene matches. This CDR3 region has 17 residues. Germline lookup yields CDR1 SQVTM and CDR2 ANQGSEA.

The chain is built from TRBV20-1 and TRBJ2-5, with D tentatively TRBD1 or TRBD2 (5 bases each). CDR1 is DFQATT, CDR2 SNEGSKA, per germline (reference sequence). Trimming took 3 bases from V and 5 from J, leaving 16 bases between them. CDR3 length: 14 amino acids. In DNA form, the CDR3 reads TGCAGTGCTAGCGGGACGGTTGTATGGGAGACCCAGTACTTC. This gives the protein CSASGTVVWETQYF.

This clonotype came up a few times. The chain uses TRBV7-6 and TRBJ1-1, with 8 bases identical to TRBD1. This CDR3 is built from 15 residues. Germline lookup yields CDR1 SGHVS and CDR2 FNYEAQ. Trimming at V came to 5 bases and at J to 4 bases, leaving 9 bases not matched to a gene. The CDR3 loop is CASSPRTGSSTEAFF. The CDR3 DNA is TGTGCCAGCAGCCCCAGGACAGGGTCTTCCACTGAAGCTTTCTTT.

This clonotype was counted only a few times. J is TRBJ2-5 and V is TRBV6-5; the match to TRBD2 covers 12 bases. The CDR3 runs 17 residues. V dropped 4 bases and J dropped 4; count of bases not matched to a gene: 10. CDR1 MNHEY and CDR2 SVGAGI come from the germline V gene. The CDR3 DNA reads as TGTGCCAGCAGTTCCCGACTAGCGGGAGAGTTAAGAGAGACCCAGTACTTC. This sequence encodes CASSSRLAGELRETQYF.

This clonotype was detected a few times. The chain joins TRBV7-2 to TRBJ2-3, with a weak D call TRBD2 (5 bases). V was shortened by 1 base and J by 0 bases, with 20 bases between the two germline ends. There are 19 residues in the CDR3. Germline CDR1 SGHTA, CDR2 FQGNSA. CDR3 sequence (DNA): TGTGCCAGCAGCTTAGGCGCCGGGATCAAGGCCTCTAGCACAGATACGCAGTATTTT. Protein sequence: CASSLGAGIKASSTDTQYF.

This clonotype was seen more than once but under ten times. CDR3 nucleotides: TGTGCCAGCAGTGAGCACGATTCCTACAATGAGCAGTTCTTC. The encoded protein is CASSEHDSYNEQFF. The chain is built from TRBV25-1 and TRBJ2-1; D is unclear. The V gene's germline CDR1 is MGHDK and CDR2 SYGVNS. The V and J ends lost 3 bases and 1 base respectively, with 7 bases between them. The CDR3 extends over 14 amino acids.

The chain joins TRBV5-1 to TRBJ2-5; the D gene is possibly TRBD1 (5 bases). The germline V gene encodes CDR1 SGHRS and CDR2 YFSETQ. Deletions cut 3 bases from V and 0 bases from J, with 12 bases between. The CDR3 totals 15 residues. CDR3 nucleotide sequence: TGCGCCAGCAGCTCCTCTGGGGCCTACCAAGAGACCCAGTACTTC. Translation: CASSSSGAYQETQYF.

The gene calls are TRBV7-6 and TRBJ2-5, with 9 bases that match TRBD2. This CDR3 is built from 16 residues. J was trimmed by 1 base and V by 0 bases; bases with no gene match: 3. CDR1 and CDR2 (germline): SGHVS, FNYEAQ. This CDR3 is CASSLASGGLQETQYF. CDR3 bases: TGTGCCAGCAGCTTAGCTAGCGGGGGACTCCAAGAGACCCAGTACTTC.

This clonotype was recorded at least ten times. In DNA, the CDR3 is TGTGCCAGCACCACGACTAGCGGGAGTCACGATACGCAGTATTTT. It yields the protein CASTTTSGSHDTQYF. The chain employs TRBV12-3 or TRBV12-4 and TRBJ2-3, with TRBD2 matching 12 bases. The length of the CDR3 is 15 residues. V dropped 7 bases and J dropped 6; count of bases not matched to a gene: 8.

V usage is TRBV19 and J usage is TRBJ2-1; D possibly corresponds to TRBD2 (5 bases). The CDR3 is 17 amino acids. V shed 6 bases and J shed 0 bases, with 18 bases lying between them. CDR1 is LNHDA, CDR2 SQIVND, per germline (reference sequence). CDR3 coding DNA: TGTGCCAGTAGCGATTGGGGTCGAGGGAGCTCCTACAATGAGCAGTTCTTC. Encoded protein: CASSDWGRGSSYNEQFF.

This clonotype was seen repeatedly, ten times or more. Here the CDR3 reads CASSLADANTEAFF. In DNA form, the CDR3 reads TGTGCCAGCAGCTTGGCAGATGCGAACACTGAAGCTTTCTTT. The chain joins TRBV5-4 to TRBJ1-1; D not certain. With 0 bases removed from V and 1 base from J, the gap between germline ends came to 7 bases. Per germline, CDR1 SGHNT and CDR2 YYREEE (reference sequence). This CDR3 has 14 residues. The whole variable domain, remainder taken from reference TRBV5-4 and TRBJ1-1, is ETGVTQSPTHLIKTRGQQVTLRCSSQSGHNTVSWYQQALGQGPQFIFQYYREEENGRGNFPPRFSGLQFPNYSSELNVNALELDDSALYLCASSLADANTEAFFGQGTRLTVV.

The sample holds a few counts of this clonotype. V and J are TRBV12-3 or TRBV12-4 and TRBJ2-7, with 7 bases aligning to TRBD2. J lost 3 bases, V lost 1 base, and 6 bases had no gene match. The CDR3 extends over 15 amino acids. In nucleotides, the CDR3 is TGTGCCAGCAGTTTAGGGGCTAGCGGAAACTACGAGCAGTACTTC. Translating gives CASSLGASGNYEQYF.

This clonotype was recorded a few times. Written as DNA, the CDR3 is TGCAGTGCTAGAGATCTAGCCAAAAACATTCAGTACTTC. Translating it yields CSARDLAKNIQYF. V usage is TRBV20-1 and J usage is TRBJ2-4; no clear D gene. Trimming removed 0 bases at V and 0 bases at J, with 3 bases between. Germline lookup yields CDR1 DFQATT and CDR2 SNEGSKA (reference sequence). CDR3 size: 13 residues.

V gene TRBV5-1 combines with J gene TRBJ1-6; a weak D match, TRBD1 (6 bases). The germline V gene encodes CDR1 SGHRS and CDR2 YFSETQ. Trimming stripped 7 bases from V and 5 bases from J, with 16 bases between. The CDR3 is 15 amino acids. CDR3 region: CASGSGALNNSPLHF. The CDR3 coding sequence is TGCGCCAGCGGATCAGGGGCACTGAATAATTCACCCCTCCACTTT.

The sample holds a few counts of this clonotype. The J gene is TRBJ1-1, the V gene TRBV20-1; TRBD1 matches 7 bases. The CDR3 runs to 10 residues. Germline V gives CDR1 DFQATT, CDR2 SNEGSKA (reference sequence). V was clipped by 6 bases and J by 8 bases; unmatched bases: 3. CDR3 DNA sequence: TGCAGTGCCCTGGACAGGGAAGCTTTCTTT. This sequence encodes CSALDREAFF.

A few counts support this clonotype. V and J are TRBV15 and TRBJ2-7, with 9 bases aligning to TRBD2. This CDR3 spans 19 amino acids. V dropped 0 bases and J dropped 0; count of bases not matched to a gene: 12. Germline V gene data show CDR1 as LNHNV and CDR2 as YYDKDF (reference sequence). The CDR3 loop is CATSRDQWRGRGPSYEQYF. The DNA for the CDR3 is TGTGCCACCAGCAGAGATCAATGGCGCGGGAGGGGTCCCTCCTACGAGCAGTACTTC.

This clonotype showed up many times. CDR3 sequence (DNA): TGTGCCAGCAGCGTGGTCAAGAGGGACACAGATACGCAGTATTTT. As protein: CASSVVKRDTDTQYF. The V gene is TRBV9, the J gene TRBJ2-3, with D perhaps TRBD2 (5 bases). CDR1 SGDLS and CDR2 YYNGEE come from the germline V gene. CDR3 size: 15 residues. V was cut by 2 bases and J by 2 bases, with 12 bases left in between.

This rearrangement joins TRBV6-1 to TRBJ2-4; D is unresolved. CDR1 and CDR2 (germline): MNHNS, SASEGT. The CDR3 has 16 residues. Trimming removed 0 bases at V and 8 bases at J, with 17 bases between. The CDR3 region is CASSEAEGWVGDIQYF. The CDR3 DNA sequence: TGTGCCAGCAGTGAAGCGGAAGGATGGGTTGGGGACATTCAGTACTTC.

The chain has TRBV7-2 and TRBJ2-1; the D gene is possibly TRBD1 (5 bases). From germline, CDR1 is SGHTA and CDR2 FQGNSA. The CDR3 extends over 12 amino acids. V lost 1 base, J lost 9 bases, and 7 bases lay in between. For the CDR3, the DNA is TGTGCCAGCAGCTTAGGACAGTTTGAGCAGTTCTTC. Translated, it gives CASSLGQFEQFF.

The chain combines TRBV4-1 with TRBJ2-6; D not resolved. Germline V CDR1 and CDR2: MGHRA, YSYEKL. V lost 4 bases to trimming and J lost 7 bases, with 23 bases between them. The CDR3 extends over 18 amino acids. CDR3 sequence: CASSLFFDTFRVANVLTF. CDR3 DNA: TGCGCCAGCAGCCTGTTTTTTGACACTTTTCGTGTAGCCAACGTCCTGACTTTC.

This sequence joins TRBV6-2 or TRBV6-3 and TRBJ2-7; 11 bases align to TRBD1. V lost 0 bases and J lost 5; bases outside the gene matches: 6. The CDR3 totals 16 residues. Germline assignment: CDR1 MNHEY and CDR2 SVGEGT. The CDR3 here is CASSYSTDRGPHEQYV. The CDR3 bases are TGTGCCAGCAGTTACTCGACGGACAGGGGGCCCCACGAGCAGTACGTC.

This sequence joins TRBV29-1 and TRBJ2-7; 7 bases match TRBD1. Trimming cost V 6 bases and J 6 bases; bases outside gene matches: 14. Germline CDR1 is SQVTM and CDR2 is ANQGSEA. This CDR3 has 14 amino acids. The CDR3 DNA sequence: TGCAGCGTGGGCGCAGGGGGTTTGGACGGCGAGCAGTACTTC. Its translation: CSVGAGGLDGEQYF.

The chain uses TRBV10-3 and TRBJ2-2; no clear D gene. The V gene lost 4 bases and the J gene lost 1 base, with 7 bases spanning the gap. This CDR3 contains 14 residues. Per germline, CDR1 ENHRY and CDR2 SYGVKD. CDR3 sequence: CAISAVKNTGELFF. CDR3 in DNA: TGTGCCATCAGTGCGGTCAAGAACACCGGGGAGCTGTTTTTT.

This clonotype was observed a handful of times. This rearrangement joins TRBV2 to TRBJ1-2; the D is unclear. V shed 1 base and J shed 5 bases, with 8 bases lying between them. Per the germline V gene, CDR1 is SNHLY and CDR2 is FYNNEI. The CDR3 has 13 residues. The CDR3 DNA reads TGTGCCAGCAGTGAAGTAAGGTTGTATGGCTACACCTTC. It is translated as CASSEVRLYGYTF.

CDR3 region: CASSTPFGLGWNIQYF. CDR3 bases: TGTGCCAGTAGTACCCCATTCGGCCTGGGCTGGAACATTCAGTACTTC. The chain is built from TRBV19 and TRBJ2-4; D gene unclear. The CDR3 has 16 residues. Germline-derived CDR1 and CDR2 are LNHDA and SQIVND (reference sequence). V lost 4 bases, J lost 7 bases, and 20 bases lay in between.